The 6 T cell receptor beta chains below come from one sample, sequenced in a study of T cell clones after liver transplantation. Some clones are missing from TCRdb's copy, which holds only in-frame ones; the method was immunoSEQ multiplex PCR. The repertoire has 40,000 to 55,000 clones, 70% to 90% of them found once; the top ten carry 2% to 2.5%. The specimen was CD4+ T cells from blood, collected 24 months after liver transplant. Receptors were obtained from a human patient who received a liver transplant. Some T cells may be transferred from the graft donor.

The rearrangement joins TRBV27 to TRBJ2-7; a possible D gene is TRBD2 (5 bases). CDR1 and CDR2 from the germline V gene are MNHEY and SMNVEV (reference sequence). V was trimmed by 6 bases and J by 2 bases, leaving 11 bases between them. This CDR3 is 13 amino acids long. Here the CDR3 reads CASSRSGTYEQYF. CDR3 nucleotide sequence: TGTGCCAGCAGCCGATCGGGAACCTACGAGCAGTACTTC.

V and J are TRBV4-2 and TRBJ1-2; D gene uncertain. CDR3 length: 14 residues. V lost 0 bases, J lost 4 bases, and 9 bases lay in between. The germline CDR1 and CDR2 sequences are LGHNA and YNFKEQ. For the CDR3, the DNA is TGTGCCAGCAGCCAAGATCCTGGAAGCTATGGCTACACCTTC. Amino acid sequence: CASSQDPGSYGYTF.

This clone came up once. V is TRBV7-9 and J is TRBJ2-4; perhaps TRBD1 as D (6 bases). The length of the CDR3 is 16 residues. The germline gives CDR1 SEHNR, CDR2 FQNEAQ (reference sequence). The V and J ends lost 3 bases and 0 bases respectively, with 12 bases between them. The CDR3 loop reads CASSFAGELAKNIQYF. The CDR3 bases are TGTGCCAGCAGCTTTGCAGGGGAGCTAGCCAAAAACATTCAGTACTTC.

In this sample, this clone turned up once. The chain links TRBV6-1 to TRBJ2-7; D is unresolved. V was shortened by 6 bases and J by 5 bases, with 11 bases between the two germline ends. The CDR3 has 12 amino acids. Germline CDR1 is MNHNS and CDR2 is SASEGT. The CDR3 DNA sequence: TGTGCCAGCAGATTGGGTCTCAACGAGCAGTACTTC. It yields the protein CASRLGLNEQYF.

The rearrangement uses TRBV5-1 and TRBJ2-1; the D gene is possibly TRBD1 (5 bases). The germline V and J ends were trimmed by 7 bases and 12 bases, with 17 bases remaining between them. Germline CDR1 and CDR2: SGHRS and YFSETQ. The CDR3 covers 12 residues. The CDR3 reads CASAPSGKGQFF. The DNA of the CDR3 is TGCGCCAGCGCCCCTTCAGGGAAGGGGCAGTTCTTC.

With respect to this clone: The germline gene is not matched at one end of the junction; a read error may be the cause. The CDR3 region has the DNA TGTGCCAGCACCTTACTACGAGCGGACGGTACGCAGTATTTT. Translation: CASTLLRADGTQYF. V gene TRBV7-9 combines with J gene TRBJ2-3; maybe TRBD2 (5 bases). Germline assignment: CDR1 SEHNR and CDR2 FQNEAQ (reference sequence). The CDR3 runs to 14 residues.